This T cell receptor (beta chain) was observed in a study of control samples from healthy donors and cancer patients. This CDR3 is 16 amino acids long. Germline assignment: CDR1 SGHRS and CDR2 YFSETQ. V dropped 6 bases and J dropped 0; count of bases not matched to a gene: 6. TCRdb keeps only in-frame clones here, not all; method: immunoSEQ multiplex PCR. The sample consists of about 150,000 clones, over 85% of them appearing once. The genes are TRBV5-1 and TRBJ2-1; 10 positions agree with TRBD2. The origin of this receptor is a man in his forties in good health. The sequenced sample was blood. DNA of the CDR3: TGCGCCAGCACCTGGACTAGCGGAAGCTCCTACAATGAGCAGTTCTTC. Its translation: CASTWTSGSSYNEQFF.